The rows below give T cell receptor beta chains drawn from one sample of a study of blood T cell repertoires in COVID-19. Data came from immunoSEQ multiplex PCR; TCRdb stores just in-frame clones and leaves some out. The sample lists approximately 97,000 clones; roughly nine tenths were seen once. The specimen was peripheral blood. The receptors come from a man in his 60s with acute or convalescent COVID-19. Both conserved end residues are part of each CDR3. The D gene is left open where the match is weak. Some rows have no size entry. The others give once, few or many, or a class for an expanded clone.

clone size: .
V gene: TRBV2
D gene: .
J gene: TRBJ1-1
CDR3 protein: CASSPNLNTEAFF
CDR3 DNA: TGTGCCAGCAGTCCGAACTTGAACACTGAAGCTTTCTTT

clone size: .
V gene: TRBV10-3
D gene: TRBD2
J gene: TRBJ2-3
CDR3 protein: CASGASGGTDTQYF
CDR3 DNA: TGTGCCTCCGGGGCTAGCGGGGGGACAGATACGCAGTATTTT

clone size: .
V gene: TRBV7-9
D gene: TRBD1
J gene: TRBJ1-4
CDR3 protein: CASSLTGENEKLFF
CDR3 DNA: TGTGCCAGCAGCTTGACAGGGGAGAATGAAAAACTGTTTTTT

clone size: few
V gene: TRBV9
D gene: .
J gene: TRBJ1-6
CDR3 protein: CASSAGTTSDSPLHF
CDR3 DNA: TGTGCCAGCAGCGCCGGGACAACTAGTGATTCACCCCTCCACTTT

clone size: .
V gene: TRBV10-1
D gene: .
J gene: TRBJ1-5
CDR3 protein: CASSESDRSGPQHF
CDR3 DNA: TGCGCCAGCAGTGAGTCCGACAGGTCAGGGCCCCAGCATTTT

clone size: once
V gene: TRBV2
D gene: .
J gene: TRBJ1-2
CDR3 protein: CASSEDSLYGYTF
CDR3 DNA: TGTGCCAGCAGTGAGGACAGCCTCTATGGCTACACCTTC

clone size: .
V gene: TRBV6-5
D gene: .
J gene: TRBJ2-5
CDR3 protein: CASRRNTGLGETQYF
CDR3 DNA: TGTGCCAGCAGACGAAATACAGGGTTGGGAGAGACCCAGTACTTC

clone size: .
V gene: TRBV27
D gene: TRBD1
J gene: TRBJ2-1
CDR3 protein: CASSLGDRGSGEQFF
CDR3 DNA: TGTGCCAGCAGTTTAGGGGACAGGGGGTCGGGTGAGCAGTTCTTC

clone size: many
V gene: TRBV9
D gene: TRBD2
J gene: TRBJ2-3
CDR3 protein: CASSPLTSGGADTQYF
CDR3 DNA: TGTGCCAGCAGCCCACTAACCTCGGGGGGAGCAGATACGCAGTATTTT

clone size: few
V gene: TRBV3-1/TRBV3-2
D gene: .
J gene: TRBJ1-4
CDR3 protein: CASSPYARTSTTNEKLFF
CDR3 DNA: TGTGCCAGCAGCCCTTATGCCAGAACCTCCACAACTAATGAAAAACTGTTTTTT

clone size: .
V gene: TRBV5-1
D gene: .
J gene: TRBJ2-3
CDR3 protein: CASSPRPSGSVTDTQYF
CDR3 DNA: TGCGCCAGCAGCCCCCGGCCCTCCGGGAGTGTTACAGATACGCAGTATTTT

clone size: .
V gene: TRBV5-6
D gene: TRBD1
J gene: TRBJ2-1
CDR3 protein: CASSLVPSGGAVVYEQFF
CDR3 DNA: TGTGCCAGCAGCTTGGTTCCCTCAGGGGGCGCGGTGGTGTATGAGCAGTTCTTC

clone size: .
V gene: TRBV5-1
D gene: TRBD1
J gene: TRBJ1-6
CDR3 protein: CASSPGTAFSPLHF
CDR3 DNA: TGCGCCAGCAGCCCCGGGACAGCTTTTTCACCCCTCCACTTT

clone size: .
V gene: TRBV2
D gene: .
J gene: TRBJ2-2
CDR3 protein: CASSPYDTGELFF
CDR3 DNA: TGTGCCAGCAGCCCTTATGACACCGGGGAGCTGTTTTTT

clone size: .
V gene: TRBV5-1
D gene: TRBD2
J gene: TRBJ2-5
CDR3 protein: CASSRGTSGQETQYF
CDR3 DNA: TGCGCCAGCAGCAGGGGGACTAGCGGACAAGAGACCCAGTACTTC

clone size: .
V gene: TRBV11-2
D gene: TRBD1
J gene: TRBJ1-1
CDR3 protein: CASSVGTGAMNTEAFF
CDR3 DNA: TGTGCCAGCAGCGTTGGGACAGGGGCGATGAACACTGAAGCTTTCTTT

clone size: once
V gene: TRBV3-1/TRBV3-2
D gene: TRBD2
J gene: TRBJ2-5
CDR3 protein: CASSETSGGETQYF
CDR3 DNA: TGTGCCAGCAGTGAGACTAGCGGAGGAGAGACCCAGTACTTC

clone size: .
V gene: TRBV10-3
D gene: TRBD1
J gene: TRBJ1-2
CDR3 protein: CAISERGQATYGYTF
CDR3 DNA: TGTGCCATCAGTGAGCGGGGACAGGCCACCTATGGCTACACCTTC

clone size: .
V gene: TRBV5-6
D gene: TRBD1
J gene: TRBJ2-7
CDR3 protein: CASSRDRGSYEQYF
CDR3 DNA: TGTGCCAGCAGCCGGGACAGGGGGTCCTACGAGCAGTACTTC

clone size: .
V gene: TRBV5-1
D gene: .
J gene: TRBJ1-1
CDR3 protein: CASSESGGTEAFF
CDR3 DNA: TGCGCCAGCAGCGAGTCTGGCGGCACTGAAGCTTTCTTT

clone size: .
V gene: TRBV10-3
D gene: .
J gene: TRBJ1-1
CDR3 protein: CAIRAQNTEAFF
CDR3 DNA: TGTGCCATCAGAGCTCAGAACACTGAAGCTTTCTTT

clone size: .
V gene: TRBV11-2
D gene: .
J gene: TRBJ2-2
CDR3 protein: CASSARDLTNTGELFF
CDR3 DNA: TGTGCCAGCAGCGCCCGGGACTTGACGAACACCGGGGAGCTGTTTTTT

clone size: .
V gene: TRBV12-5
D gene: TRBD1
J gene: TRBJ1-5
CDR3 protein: CASGLLGQGPTNQPQHF
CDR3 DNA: TGTGCTAGTGGTTTGTTAGGACAGGGGCCAACCAATCAGCCCCAGCATTTT

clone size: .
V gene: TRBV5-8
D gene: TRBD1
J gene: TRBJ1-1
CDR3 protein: CASSFRGSLNTEAFF
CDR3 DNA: TGTGCCAGCAGCTTCAGGGGGAGTCTGAACACTGAAGCTTTCTTT

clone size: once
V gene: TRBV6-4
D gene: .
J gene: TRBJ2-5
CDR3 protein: CASSPRGGETQYF
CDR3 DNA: TGTGCCAGCAGTCCCAGGGGTGGAGAGACCCAGTACTTC

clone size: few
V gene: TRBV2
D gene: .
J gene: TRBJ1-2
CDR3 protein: CASSVKKDTSYGYTF
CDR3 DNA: TGTGCCAGCAGTGTAAAGAAAGACACGAGCTATGGCTACACCTTC

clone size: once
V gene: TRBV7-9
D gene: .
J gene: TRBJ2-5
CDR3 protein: CASSLGSGIETQYF
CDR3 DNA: TGTGCCAGCAGCTTAGGCTCAGGGATAGAGACCCAGTACTTC

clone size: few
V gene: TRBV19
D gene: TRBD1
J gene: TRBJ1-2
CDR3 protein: CASSTPPGQGKSGYTF
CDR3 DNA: TGTGCCAGTAGTACACCCCCGGGACAGGGGAAAAGTGGCTACACCTTC

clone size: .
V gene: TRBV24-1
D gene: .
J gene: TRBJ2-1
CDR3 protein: CATSSSGAYNEQFF
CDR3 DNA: TGTGCCACCAGTTCTTCAGGGGCCTACAATGAGCAGTTCTTC

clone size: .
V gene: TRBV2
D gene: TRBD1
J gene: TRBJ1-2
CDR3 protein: CASSGGTGGLGYTF
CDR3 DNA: TGTGCCAGCAGTGGCGGGACAGGGGGACTTGGCTACACCTTC

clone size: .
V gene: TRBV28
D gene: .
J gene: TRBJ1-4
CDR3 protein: CASSKGVQSEKLFF
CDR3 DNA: TGTGCCAGCAGTAAGGGAGTTCAGAGTGAAAAACTGTTTTTT

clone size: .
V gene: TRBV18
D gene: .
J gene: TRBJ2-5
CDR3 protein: CASSSYQETQYF
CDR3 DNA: TGTGCCAGCTCATCGTACCAAGAGACCCAGTACTTC

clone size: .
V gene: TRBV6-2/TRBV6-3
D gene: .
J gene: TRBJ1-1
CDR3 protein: CASSYTRQTEAFF
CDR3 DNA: TGTGCCAGCAGTTACACCCGACAGACTGAAGCTTTCTTT

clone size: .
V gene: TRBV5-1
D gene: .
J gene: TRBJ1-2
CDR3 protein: CASSLTGSDYGYTF
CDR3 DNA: TGCGCCAGCAGCTTGACAGGGTCGGACTATGGCTACACCTTC

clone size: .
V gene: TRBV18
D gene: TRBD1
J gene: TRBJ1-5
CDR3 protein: CASSPQGASNQPQHF
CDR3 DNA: TGTGCCAGCTCACCCCAGGGGGCCAGCAATCAGCCCCAGCATTTT

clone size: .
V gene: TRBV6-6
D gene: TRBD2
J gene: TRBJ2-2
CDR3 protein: CASSPPGRGEMGTGELFF
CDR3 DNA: TGTGCCAGCAGTCCTCCGGGACGGGGGGAAATGGGGACCGGGGAGCTGTTTTTT

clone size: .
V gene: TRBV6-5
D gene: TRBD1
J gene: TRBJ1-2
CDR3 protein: CAGGKGAFSDGYTF
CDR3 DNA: TGTGCCGGGGGGAAGGGGGCGTTTTCGGATGGCTACACCTTC

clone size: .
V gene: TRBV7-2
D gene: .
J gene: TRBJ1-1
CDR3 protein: CASSLVQGWTEAFF
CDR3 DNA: TGTGCCAGCAGCTTAGTTCAGGGCTGGACTGAAGCTTTCTTT

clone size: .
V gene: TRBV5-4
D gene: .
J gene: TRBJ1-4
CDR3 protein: CASSHGHASTNEKLFF
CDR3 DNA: TGTGCCAGCAGCCACGGACATGCTAGTACCAATGAAAAACTGTTTTTT

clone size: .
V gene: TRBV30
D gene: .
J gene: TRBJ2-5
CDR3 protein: CAWSVPQGLRETQYF
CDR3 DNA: TGTGCCTGGAGTGTACCGCAGGGCCTTAGGGAGACCCAGTACTTC

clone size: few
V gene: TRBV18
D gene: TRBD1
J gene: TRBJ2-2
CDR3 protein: CASGPRGTGVSGELFF
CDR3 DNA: TGTGCCAGCGGCCCACGCGGGACAGGAGTCTCCGGGGAGCTGTTTTTT

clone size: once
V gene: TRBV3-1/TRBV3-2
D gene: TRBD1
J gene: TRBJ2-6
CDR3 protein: CASSQWDRVLSGANVLTF
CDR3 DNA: TGTGCCAGCAGCCAATGGGACAGGGTTCTATCCGGGGCCAACGTCCTGACTTTC

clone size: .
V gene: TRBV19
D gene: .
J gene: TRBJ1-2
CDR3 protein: CASSSPRSSYGYTF
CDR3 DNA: TGTGCCAGTAGTTCCCCCCGGTCGAGCTATGGCTACACCTTC

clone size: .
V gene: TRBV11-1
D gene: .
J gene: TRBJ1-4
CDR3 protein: CASSLGDNHEKLFF
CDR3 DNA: TGTGCCAGCAGCTTGGGGGACAACCATGAAAAACTGTTTTTT

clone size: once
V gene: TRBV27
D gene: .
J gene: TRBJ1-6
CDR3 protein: CASRPYLRGPSGGFPLHF
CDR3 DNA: TGTGCCAGCAGACCTTACCTAAGGGGACCCTCAGGAGGGTTCCCCCTCCACTTT

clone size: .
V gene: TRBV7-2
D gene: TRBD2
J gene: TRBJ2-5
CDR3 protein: CASSPGGGQETQYF
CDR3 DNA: TGTGCCAGCAGCCCCGGGGGGGGCCAAGAGACCCAGTACTTC

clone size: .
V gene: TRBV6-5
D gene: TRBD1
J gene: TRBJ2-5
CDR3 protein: CASSPRTGGGETQYF
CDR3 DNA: TGTGCCAGCAGTCCTCGGACAGGGGGCGGAGAGACCCAGTACTTC

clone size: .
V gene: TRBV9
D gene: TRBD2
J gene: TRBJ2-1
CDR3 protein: CASSSGAGVYNEQFF
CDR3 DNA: TGTGCCAGCAGCTCCGGGGCGGGGGTGTACAATGAGCAGTTCTTC

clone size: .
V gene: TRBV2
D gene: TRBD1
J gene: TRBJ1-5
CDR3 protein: CASRGTGFSNQPQHF
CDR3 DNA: TGTGCCAGCAGAGGGACAGGCTTTAGCAATCAGCCCCAGCATTTT

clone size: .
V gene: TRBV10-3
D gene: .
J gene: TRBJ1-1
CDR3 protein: CAISERGGGDTEAFF
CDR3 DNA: TGTGCCATCAGTGAAAGAGGAGGCGGGGACACTGAAGCTTTCTTT

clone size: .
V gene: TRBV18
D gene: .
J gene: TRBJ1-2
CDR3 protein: CASSPSSLRAGYTF
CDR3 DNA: TGTGCCAGCTCACCATCTAGTCTCAGGGCTGGCTACACCTTC

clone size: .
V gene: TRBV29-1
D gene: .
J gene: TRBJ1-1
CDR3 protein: CSVGGGQGLMNTEAFF
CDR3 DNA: TGCAGCGTTGGAGGAGGGCAGGGACTCATGAACACTGAAGCTTTCTTT

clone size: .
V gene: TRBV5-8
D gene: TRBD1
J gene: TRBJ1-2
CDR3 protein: CASSVRDRAYGYTF
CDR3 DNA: TGTGCCAGCAGCGTCCGGGACAGGGCCTATGGCTACACCTTC

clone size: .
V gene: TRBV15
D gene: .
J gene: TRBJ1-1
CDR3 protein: CATSRGGTLDTEAFF
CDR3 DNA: TGTGCCACCAGCAGAGGCGGGACCCTTGACACTGAAGCTTTCTTT

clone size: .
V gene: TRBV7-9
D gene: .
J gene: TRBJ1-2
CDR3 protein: CASSLVGALNYGYTF
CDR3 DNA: TGTGCCAGCAGCTTAGTAGGGGCCCTTAACTATGGCTACACCTTC